The rows below give T cell receptor beta chains drawn from one sample of a study of blood T cell repertoires in COVID-19. Sequenced by immunoSEQ multiplex PCR; TCRdb stores in-frame clones only, minus some. The sample holds 280,000 or so clones, roughly 88% seen once. Sequenced sample: peripheral blood. The origin of the receptors is a young woman who had recovered from COVID-19. The CDR3 runs from the conserved cysteine through the conserved F or W. D genes are given only for firm matches. Size tells how often a clone was seen (once, few, many) or the class of an expanded clone, and some rows leave it out.

d_call j_call v_call clone_size cdr3_aa cdr3_nt
. TRBJ2-7 TRBV6-6 . CASRRVSYEQYF TGTGCCAGCAGGAGGGTCTCCTACGAGCAGTACTTC
TRBD2 TRBJ2-1 TRBV6-1 . CASSEGGGSYNEQFF TGTGCCAGCAGTGAAGGGGGGGGCTCCTACAATGAGCAGTTCTTC
TRBD1 TRBJ1-6 TRBV5-6 . CASSIDREATPLHF TGTGCCAGCAGCATAGACAGGGAAGCGACACCCCTCCACTTT
TRBD1 TRBJ2-1 TRBV18 . CASQAGTGTNEQFF TGTGCCAGCCAAGCGGGGACAGGGACGAATGAGCAGTTCTTC
. TRBJ2-3 TRBV3-1/TRBV3-2 . CASSLGQSRGDTQYF TGTGCCAGCAGCCTAGGACAGTCGCGGGGGGATACGCAGTATTTT
. TRBJ1-6 TRBV6-5 once CASSLRAAANSPLHF TGTGCCAGCAGCTTAAGGGCAGCGGCGAATTCACCCCTCCACTTT
TRBD1 TRBJ1-2 TRBV6-5 . CASRSGQANGYTF TGTGCCAGCAGGTCCGGACAGGCAAATGGCTACACCTTC
. TRBJ1-6 TRBV11-1 . CASSLGGGSPLHF TGTGCCAGCAGCTTAGGAGGTGGTTCACCCCTCCACTTT
TRBD1 TRBJ2-7 TRBV14 . CASSQDPGGYEQYF TGTGCCAGCAGCCAAGACCCAGGGGGCTACGAGCAGTACTTC
TRBD2 TRBJ2-1 TRBV30 . CAGGRELYNEQFF TGTGCCGGGGGGAGGGAGCTCTACAATGAGCAGTTCTTC
TRBD1 TRBJ1-1 TRBV10-3 once CAIRDGQGGTEAFF TGTGCCATCAGGGATGGACAGGGAGGAACTGAAGCTTTCTTT
. TRBJ2-1 TRBV6-5 . CASSYWSGTLTFF TGTGCCAGCAGTTACTGGTCCGGGACATTGACGTTCTTC
. TRBJ2-2 TRBV7-2 . CASSPSREFGELFF TGTGCCAGCAGCCCAAGTAGAGAGTTTGGGGAGCTGTTTTTT
. TRBJ1-6 TRBV6-4 . CASSQLGRDSPLHF TGTGCCAGCAGCCAACTCGGGAGGGATTCACCCCTCCACTTT
. TRBJ2-1 TRBV28 . CASSSPVTPYNEQFF TGTGCCAGCAGTTCCCCAGTGACACCCTACAATGAGCAGTTCTTC
TRBD2 TRBJ2-7 TRBV7-8 . CASSWPGLAGSSYEQYF TGTGCCAGCAGCTGGCCGGGACTAGCAGGTAGCTCCTACGAGCAGTACTTC
. TRBJ1-2 TRBV7-9 few CASSFAGVYYGYTF TGTGCCAGCAGCTTCGCGGGGGTCTACTATGGCTACACCTTC
. TRBJ2-1 TRBV29-1 . CSVEDIQGIGQFF TGCAGCGTTGAGGATATCCAGGGAATCGGGCAGTTCTTC
TRBD1 TRBJ1-1 TRBV5-8 . CASSIQTGTEAFF TGTGCCAGCAGCATACAGACAGGGACTGAAGCTTTCTTT
. TRBJ1-4 TRBV10-3 many CAISADSHRNEKLFF TGTGCCATCAGTGCAGACAGCCATCGAAATGAAAAACTGTTTTTT
. TRBJ1-5 TRBV11-2 . CASSLEGSNQPQHF TGTGCCAGCAGCTTAGAGGGCAGCAATCAGCCCCAGCATTTT
. TRBJ1-3 TRBV6-5 . CASSYSSRDGNTIYF TGTGCCAGCAGTTACTCGTCCAGGGATGGAAACACCATATATTTT
TRBD2 TRBJ2-3 TRBV4-2 . CASSQARGGIFTDTQYF TGTGCCAGCAGCCAAGCTCGCGGGGGGATTTTCACAGATACGCAGTATTTT
. TRBJ2-1 TRBV27 . CASSLNEEAEQFF TGTGCCAGCAGTTTAAATGAGGAGGCTGAGCAGTTCTTC
. TRBJ1-6 TRBV19 . CASSIQGWRPLHF TGTGCCAGTAGTATACAGGGGTGGAGGCCCCTCCACTTT
TRBD1 TRBJ2-3 TRBV10-3 . CAISESGRGLRQYF TGTGCCATCAGTGAGTCGGGCAGGGGGCTGAGGCAGTATTTT
. TRBJ1-5 TRBV20-1 once CSASRGISNQPQHF TGCAGTGCTAGTCGAGGTATAAGCAATCAGCCCCAGCATTTT
. TRBJ1-1 TRBV28 few CASSFLGSGAMNTEAFF TGTGCCAGCAGTTTCCTTGGGTCAGGGGCTATGAACACTGAAGCTTTCTTT
. TRBJ2-7 TRBV4-2 . CASSPVSGSYEQYF TGTGCCAGCAGCCCTGTATCAGGGTCCTACGAGCAGTACTTC
. TRBJ1-3 TRBV5-1 . CASSLGGIEVSGNTIYF TGCGCCAGCAGCTTGGGCGGGATCGAAGTGTCCGGAAACACCATATATTTT
. TRBJ1-4 TRBV7-3 . CASSLTGALNEKLFF TGTGCCAGCAGCTTAACAGGGGCCTTAAATGAAAAACTGTTTTTT
. TRBJ2-1 TRBV28 . CASSLRLARSYNEQFF TGTGCCAGCAGTTTAAGGCTAGCGCGCTCCTACAATGAGCAGTTCTTC
TRBD1 TRBJ1-6 TRBV6-5 . CASSYLDRGDSPLHF TGTGCCAGCAGTTATCTTGACAGGGGGGATTCACCCCTCCACTTT
. TRBJ1-2 TRBV5-1 few CASSPSGDWYGYTF TGCGCCAGCAGCCCAAGCGGGGACTGGTATGGCTACACCTTC
. TRBJ1-6 TRBV6-4 . CASSDSTRQGGSPLHF TGTGCCAGCAGTGACTCGACGAGGCAGGGTGGATCACCCCTCCACTTT
. TRBJ2-3 TRBV28 . CASRGESSTDTQYF TGTGCCAGCCGCGGGGAATCTAGCACAGATACGCAGTATTTT
TRBD2 TRBJ2-5 TRBV5-1 . CASSLTGLAETQYF TGCGCCAGCAGCTTAACAGGACTAGCGGAGACCCAGTACTTC
TRBD1 TRBJ1-5 TRBV12-5 . CASGPPRDRGVSNQPQHF TGTGCTAGTGGCCCACCTCGGGACAGGGGTGTTAGCAATCAGCCCCAGCATTTT
TRBD1 TRBJ1-5 TRBV6-2/TRBV6-3 . CASSRQGPGGNQPQHF TGTGCCAGCAGTCGACAGGGCCCCGGGGGCAATCAGCCCCAGCATTTT
TRBD2 TRBJ2-3 TRBV5-5 . CASSLGVILAGYTDTQYF TGTGCCAGCAGCTTGGGGGTTATTCTAGCGGGGTACACAGATACGCAGTATTTT
TRBD1 TRBJ2-3 TRBV2 . CASSDGTGGSDTQYF TGTGCCAGCAGTGATGGGACAGGGGGCTCAGATACGCAGTATTTT
TRBD1 TRBJ2-7 TRBV6-6 . CASSYRQGAYEQYF TGTGCCAGCAGTTACCGGCAGGGGGCCTACGAGCAGTACTTC
. TRBJ1-6 TRBV9 few CASSTRGQRLHF TGTGCCAGCAGCACACGCGGACAGCGCCTCCACTTT
. TRBJ2-2 TRBV27 . CASSPILLRGELFF TGTGCCAGCAGTCCGATACTTTTGCGGGGGGAGCTGTTTTTT
. TRBJ2-3 TRBV10-3 . CAISELFLSSGGASTDTQYF TGTGCCATCAGTGAGCTTTTCTTAAGTTCTGGGGGCGCGAGCACAGATACGCAGTATTTT
TRBD1 TRBJ2-5 TRBV7-7 . CASSLLAQGIGETQYF TGTGCCAGCAGCTTATTGGCACAGGGGATCGGAGAGACCCAGTACTTC
TRBD1 TRBJ2-1 TRBV7-9 . CASSLANGGQAFF TGTGCCAGCAGCTTAGCGAACGGGGGACAGGCGTTCTTC
. TRBJ2-7 TRBV7-8 . CASRGQYEQYF TGTGCCAGCAGGGGCCAATACGAGCAGTACTTC
TRBD2 TRBJ2-1 TRBV18 . CASSPLSSGGYNEQFF TGTGCCAGCTCACCGCTCTCTAGCGGGGGGTATAATGAGCAGTTCTTC
TRBD1 TRBJ1-2 TRBV28 many CASSQTGGWSYGYTF TGTGCCAGCAGTCAGACAGGGGGATGGTCCTATGGCTACACCTTC
. TRBJ1-5 TRBV28 . CASSLRHPPPHF TGTGCCAGCAGTTTGCGACACCCCCCGCCTCATTTT
. TRBJ2-5 TRBV7-8 . CASSLGRETQYF TGTGCCAGCAGCTTAGGCCGGGAGACCCAGTACTTC
. TRBJ1-2 TRBV12-3/TRBV12-4 few CASSLHSRGGYTF TGTGCCAGCAGTTTGCACTCCCGGGGTGGCTACACCTTC
. TRBJ2-3 TRBV28 once CASSYTGTQYF TGTGCCAGCAGTTACACAGGTACGCAGTATTTT
. TRBJ2-7 TRBV6-5 . CASSAGYEQYF TGTGCCAGCAGCGCAGGTTACGAGCAGTACTTC
. TRBJ2-6 TRBV28 . CASGGLSGANVLTF TGTGCCAGCGGGGGCCTTTCTGGGGCCAACGTCCTGACTTTC
. TRBJ2-1 TRBV11-2 once CASSSGGWNEQFF TGTGCCAGCAGCTCGGGGGGCTGGAATGAGCAGTTCTTC
. TRBJ1-1 TRBV5-1 . CASSLQGSSMNTEAFF TGCGCCAGCAGCTTGCAGGGGTCCTCTATGAACACTGAAGCTTTCTTT
TRBD1 TRBJ1-6 TRBV5-1 . CASSRTGQGDSPLHF TGCGCCAGCAGCAGGACAGGGCAGGGGGATTCACCCCTCCACTTT